This T cell receptor beta chain was found in a study of T cells in Graves' hyperthyroidism and ophthalmopathy. Study-level information: Staff took peripheral blood when the initial diagnosis was made, before any treatment began. Notes on the study in general: With a median lead of 6.5 months before onset, the model predicted ophthalmopathy.

CDR1 GTSNPN and CDR2 SVGIG come from the germline V gene (reference sequence). This CDR3 has 13 residues. V shed 2 bases and J shed 8 bases, with 12 bases lying between them. RNA transcripts were the template for amplifying TCR beta CDR3 regions. First-round RT-PCR with HTBI primers amplified the TCR CDR3 region. Each CDR3 protein is one row after TCRdb ran MiXCR on the multiplex PCR reads. The sample has around 500,000 distinct CDR3 sequences; roughly 23% are singletons. This clonotype was picked up one time. No antigen is known for it. V is TRBV30 and J is TRBJ1-4; D unclear. This clonotype originated in a woman in her seventies with Graves' ophthalmopathy. Specimen: blood. The CDR3 nucleotides read TGTGCCTGGAGTCCCGTACCGGAAGAAAAACTGTTTTTT. It translates to CAWSPVPEEKLFF.